These T cell receptor beta chains were read from a single sample in a study of T-cell reconstitution after alpha-beta-depleted transplantation in children. TCRdb called the PCR reads again in MiXCR, with one record for every CDR3 protein. The sample lists 330,000 or so distinct CDR3 sequences, around a tenth occurring once. The input for sequencing was PBMCs from the stem cell graft donor, taken from the stem cell graft. Receptor source: a human donor who donated a stem cell graft to a child with acute lymphoblastic leukemia. Each CDR3 is given with its conserved first and last residue. The order of the fields is V gene, J gene, CDR3 protein.

TRBV20-1	TRBJ1-1	CSASNTGGSNTEAFF
TRBV20-1	TRBJ1-5	CSANGQGRDQPQHF
TRBV7-8	TRBJ2-1	CASSPRTSGGSYNEQFF
TRBV4-2	TRBJ2-2	CASSQAPEREFAGELFF
TRBV20-1	TRBJ2-1	CSASGLGSSYNEQFF
TRBV4-3	TRBJ1-3	CASSQVRGPGNTIYF
TRBV4-2	TRBJ2-2	CASSLTTTGSAGELFF
TRBV12-3/TRBV12-4	TRBJ1-2	CASTREGANYGYTF
TRBV6-5	TRBJ2-2	CASSYPSVNTGELFF
TRBV7-2	TRBJ2-3	CASSATTGTDTQYF
TRBV27	TRBJ2-7	CASSSPTGNFYGEQYF
TRBV7-6	TRBJ2-7	CASSSQRASYEQYF
TRBV10-3	TRBJ2-2	CAISGLGTTGELFF
TRBV12-3/TRBV12-4	TRBJ1-6	CASSLRRGNSPLHF
TRBV20-1	TRBJ2-7	CSARDFSSLLYEQYF
TRBV29-1	TRBJ2-5	CSVERFRDPAGRTEETQYF
TRBV4-1	TRBJ2-7	CASSLRHPGIYEQYF
TRBV7-2	TRBJ2-7	CASSRLAGVSYEQYF
TRBV7-2	TRBJ2-2	CASTLGEVTGELFF
TRBV5-1	TRBJ2-1	CASNREGYNEQFF
TRBV12-3/TRBV12-4	TRBJ1-4	CASSLRDTNNEKLFF
TRBV6-5	TRBJ2-7	CASSYLRTSGSYEQYF
TRBV7-9	TRBJ2-1	CASSSPRGRSSYNEQFF
TRBV7-2	TRBJ1-4	CASSTRSGATNEKLFF
TRBV27	TRBJ1-1	CASSYGSYTEAFF